Shown below are 2 T cell receptor beta chains from a single sample sequenced in a study of vaccination and CD4 T cells after COVID-19. Treatment reported: approximately 9-day PBMC culture with coronavirus spike peptide pools or control peptides (ViraFEST assay). Their antigen targets remain unknown. Sequencing of DNA taken from cultured CD4+ T cells relied on the Oncomine TCR Beta short-read assay. TCRdb passed the PCR reads through MiXCR, listing each CDR3 protein once. The profile covers around 16,000 distinct CDR3 sequences, with about 43% appearing a single time and under 8% taken by the ten largest. This sample comprised CD4+ T cells from blood, cultured in vitro, obtained after SARS-CoV-2 vaccination. The origin of the receptors is a human donor who had recovered from COVID-19.

This clonotype was seen a few times. The chain recombines TRBV12-3 or TRBV12-4 with TRBJ2-2, with 9 bases identical to TRBD1. The CDR3 contains 16 residues. The ends lost 5 bases at V and 4 bases at J; junction bases unmatched: 8. The CDR3 reads CASSVTGGGSTGELFF. DNA for the CDR3: TGTGCCAGCAGTGTCACAGGGGGCGGGAGCACCGGGGAGCTGTTTTTT.

This clonotype was observed a few times. V usage is TRBV7-2 and J usage is TRBJ2-2; unclear D gene. V shed 6 bases and J shed 2 bases, with 4 bases lying between them. CDR1 and CDR2 from the germline V gene are SGHTA and FQGNSA. The CDR3 consists of 12 residues. The chain's CDR3 is CASSFNTGELFF. DNA of the CDR3: TGTGCCAGCAGTTTTAACACCGGGGAGCTGTTTTTT.